What follows are 22 T cell receptor beta chains derived from one specimen sequenced in a study of blood T cell repertoires in COVID-19. Measured with immunoSEQ multiplex PCR; TCRdb has only the in-frame clones, and not every one. This table holds about 38,000 clones, roughly 90% found once. The specimen was peripheral blood. Source of these receptors: a man in his 70s with active COVID-19.

This rearrangement joins TRBV10-3 to TRBJ1-5; a possible D gene is TRBD1 (6 bases). The CDR3 runs to 15 residues. In germline, CDR1 is ENHRY, CDR2 SYGVKD. V lost 3 bases, J lost 3 bases, and 12 bases lay in between. Written as DNA, the CDR3 is TGTGCCATCAGTGAACCAGGGGAACCCAATCAGCCCCAGCATTTT. Translating it yields CAISEPGEPNQPQHF.

This clone was seen just once. This chain joins TRBV20-1 and TRBJ2-1; D not resolved. The CDR3 contains 11 residues. Trimming removed 3 bases from V and 9 bases from J, with 9 bases in between. Germline V gene data show CDR1 as DFQATT and CDR2 as SNEGSKA (reference sequence). DNA of the CDR3: TGCAGTGCTAGTCCCGCGATTGAGCAGTTCTTC. Its protein is CSASPAIEQFF.

In this sample, this clone turned up once. This chain uses TRBV15 with TRBJ1-5, with D possibly matching TRBD1 (5 bases). The CDR3 runs 16 residues. V was cut by 0 bases and J by 4 bases, with 13 bases left in between. The germline CDR1 and CDR2 sequences are LNHNV and YYDKDF (reference sequence). The chain's CDR3 is CATSREIGRGNQPQHF. The CDR3 region has the DNA TGTGCCACCAGCAGAGAAATAGGCCGGGGGAATCAGCCCCAGCATTTT.

The chain joins TRBV27 to TRBJ2-2; D is unclear. Germline CDR1 and CDR2: MNHEY and SMNVEV (reference sequence). The CDR3 runs 13 residues. The V end was cut by 2 bases, the J end by 6 bases, with 7 bases between. The DNA of the CDR3 is TGTGCCAGCAGTTTAGAGCTAGCCGGGGAGCTGTTTTTT. This encodes CASSLELAGELFF.

The gene calls are TRBV6-6 and TRBJ2-3; D perhaps matches TRBD2 (5 bases). CDR1 is MNHNY and CDR2 is SVGAGI in the germline V gene (reference sequence). The CDR3 length is 13 residues. V was shortened by 6 bases and J by 0 bases, with 7 bases between the two germline ends. This chain's CDR3 is CASRGGSTDTQYF. The CDR3, as DNA: TGTGCCAGCAGGGGCGGGAGCACAGATACGCAGTATTTT.

The rearrangement links TRBV7-2 to TRBJ1-6; a possible D gene is TRBD1 (6 bases). The CDR3 totals 14 residues. Trimming removed 7 bases from V and 4 bases from J, with 11 bases in between. CDR1 and CDR2 (germline): SGHTA, FQGNSA. The CDR3 nucleotides read TGTGCCAGCAAGTCAGGGGCTTATAATTCACCCCTCCACTTT. Protein: CASKSGAYNSPLHF.

The chain employs TRBV2 and TRBJ2-1; 12 bases are a match to TRBD2. Looked up from germline, CDR1 is SNHLY and CDR2 is FYNNEI. The CDR3 is 15 residues long. The ends lost 5 bases at V and 4 bases at J; junction bases unmatched: 3. CDR3 sequence: CASSWTSGDYNEQFF. CDR3 DNA: TGTGCCAGCAGTTGGACTAGCGGGGATTACAATGAGCAGTTCTTC.

The gene calls are TRBV3-1 (or the pseudogene TRBV3-2) and TRBJ1-6; TRBD1 agrees at 8 bases. Germline V CDR1 and CDR2: LGHDT, YNNKEL (reference sequence). V gave up 3 bases and J gave up 9 bases; unmatched junction bases: 16. The CDR3 has 18 residues. CDR3 residues: CASSHLTLGQALSSPLHF. CDR3 DNA sequence: TGTGCCAGCAGCCACCTAACCCTGGGACAGGCGTTGAGTTCACCCCTCCACTTT.

This chain links TRBV9 with TRBJ2-7, with a weak D call TRBD1 (5 bases). Deletions cut 3 bases from V and 3 bases from J, with 13 bases between. Germline V CDR1 and CDR2: SGDLS, YYNGEE. CDR3 length equals 14 residues. This CDR3 reads CASSELGLSYEQYF. The CDR3 DNA is TGTGCCAGCAGCGAGCTGGGGCTTAGCTACGAGCAGTACTTC.

The chain joins TRBV27 to TRBJ2-7; 10 bases agree with TRBD1. V lost 6 bases and J lost 4; bases outside the gene matches: 3. Germline CDR1 is MNHEY and CDR2 is SMNVEV (reference sequence). The CDR3 contains 13 residues. CDR3: CASRDRGGYEQYF. The CDR3 nucleotides are TGTGCCAGCAGGGACAGGGGGGGGTACGAGCAGTACTTC.

The chain couples TRBV28 to TRBJ1-5; no firm D call. The CDR3 runs 13 residues. V was pared by 6 bases and J by 1 base, with 7 bases between. Germline-derived CDR1 and CDR2 are MDHEN and SYDVKM. CDR3 sequence: CASRRGSNQPQHF. In nucleotides, the CDR3 is TGTGCCAGCAGGCGAGGGAGCAATCAGCCCCAGCATTTT.

This clone was picked up one time. The chain combines TRBV30 with TRBJ1-4, with unresolved D. The CDR3 totals 12 residues. Trimming shortened V by 0 bases and J by 8 bases, and 7 bases separated the two germline ends. Germline CDR1 is GTSNPN and CDR2 is SVGIG (reference sequence). The CDR3 sequence is CAWSVLREKLFF. CDR3 DNA sequence: TGTGCCTGGAGTGTACTGAGGGAAAAACTGTTTTTT.

The genes are TRBV6-6 and TRBJ2-2; no definite D call. Germline loops: CDR1 MNHNY, CDR2 SVGAGI (reference sequence). This CDR3 contains 16 residues. Trimming removed 2 bases at V and 4 bases at J, with 14 bases between. The CDR3 DNA reads TGTGCCAGCAGTTACAACTTTGACTCGGGCACCGGGGAGCTGTTTTTT. This codes for CASSYNFDSGTGELFF.

This chain links TRBV29-1 with TRBJ1-1; 7 nucleotides agree with TRBD1. CDR3 length: 13 residues. V gave up 6 bases and J gave up 4 bases; unmatched junction bases: 8. CDR1 and CDR2 (germline): SQVTM, ANQGSEA. CDR3 residues: CSVMTGLGTEAFF. The CDR3 nucleotides read TGCAGCGTGATGACAGGGCTGGGCACTGAAGCTTTCTTT.

The chain employs TRBV19 and TRBJ1-2; 10 bases are a match to TRBD1. The germline CDR1 and CDR2 sequences are LNHDA and SQIVND (reference sequence). Trimming took 2 bases from V and 0 from J; bases not matched to a gene: 9. The length of the CDR3 is 18 residues. The CDR3: CASSISWTGGFANYGYTF. CDR3 bases: TGTGCCAGTAGTATATCGTGGACAGGGGGATTTGCTAACTATGGCTACACCTTC.

The gene calls are TRBV18 and TRBJ1-5; 9 nucleotides align to TRBD1. The CDR3 length is 16 residues. Germline CDR1 KGHSH, CDR2 LQKENI. V shed 4 bases, J shed 3 bases, and the junction held 7 bases outside the gene matches. DNA for the CDR3: TGTGCCAGCTCACGGTGGACAGGGGTTAACAATCAGCCCCAGCATTTT. This sequence encodes CASSRWTGVNNQPQHF. Combining the CDR3 with reference TRBV18 and TRBJ1-5 gives the whole variable domain NAGVMQNPRHLVRRRGQEARLRCSPMKGHSHVYWYRQLPEEGLKFMVYLQKENIIDESGMPKERFSAEFPKEGPSILRIQQVVRGDSAAYFCASSRWTGVNNQPQHFGDGTRLSIL.

The chain couples TRBV6-6 to TRBJ2-3, with D perhaps matching TRBD1 (6 bases). This CDR3 spans 15 amino acids. V was clipped by 2 bases and J by 0 bases, with 9 bases between them. The germline CDR1 and CDR2 sequences are MNHNY and SVGAGI (reference sequence). CDR3 in amino acids: CASSYHRASTDTQYF. The DNA for the CDR3 is TGTGCCAGCAGTTACCACAGGGCTAGCACAGATACGCAGTATTTT.

The gene calls are TRBV6-5 and TRBJ2-3, with D hard to call. Germline CDR1 MNHEY, CDR2 SVGAGI. The CDR3 runs 13 residues. V was cut by 10 bases and J by 1 base, with 12 bases left in between. The DNA of the CDR3 is TGTGCCACGCGCCAAACGGGCACAGATACGCAGTATTTT. It specifies CATRQTGTDTQYF.

The J gene is TRBJ2-3, the V gene TRBV6-5, with TRBD2 matching over 10 bases. This CDR3 contains 15 residues. Germline CDR1 and CDR2: MNHEY and SVGAGI. V trimming: 5 bases; J trimming: 4 bases; junction bases outside the gene matches: 6. The CDR3 region has the DNA TGTGCCAGCAGTCTGCAGCGGGGGGGGTCAGATACGCAGTATTTT. This translates into CASSLQRGGSDTQYF.

The chain employs TRBV7-2 and TRBJ2-1, with a weak D call TRBD1 (6 bases). Between the trimmed V and J ends, which lost 5 bases and 6 bases, there was a span of 17 bases. The germline V gene encodes CDR1 SGHTA and CDR2 FQGNSA. The CDR3 is 15 residues long. The chain's CDR3 is CASSLGGETANEQFF. The DNA for the CDR3 is TGTGCCAGCAGCCTAGGGGGAGAAACCGCCAATGAGCAGTTCTTC. Looking up the rest from reference TRBV7-2 and TRBJ2-1 gives the full variable domain: GAGVSQSPSNKVTEKGKDVELRCDPISGHTALYWYRQSLGQGLEFLIYFQGNSAPDKSGLPSDRFSAERTGGSVSTLTIQRTQQEDSAVYLCASSLGGETANEQFFGPGTRLTVL.

J is TRBJ1-3 and V is TRBV4-2; D gene uncertain. Germline V gene data show CDR1 as LGHNA and CDR2 as YNFKEQ. V lost 0 bases and J 0 bases, leaving 9 bases between the germline ends. This CDR3 contains 16 residues. The CDR3 nucleotides are TGTGCCAGCAGCCAAGAGACAACCTACTCTGGAAACACCATATATTTT. Its protein product is CASSQETTYSGNTIYF.

The gene calls are TRBV28 and TRBJ2-3, with 10 bases fitting TRBD1. CDR1 and CDR2 from the germline V gene are MDHEN and SYDVKM. The CDR3 is 15 amino acids. Trimming at V came to 7 bases and at J to 3 bases, leaving 7 bases not matched to a gene. The CDR3 nucleotides are TGTGCCAGCAAATTGGGACAGGGGAGGACAGATACGCAGTATTTT. Amino acid sequence: CASKLGQGRTDTQYF.